These 14 T cell receptor beta chains came from one sample sequenced in a study of blood T cell repertoires in COVID-19. Profiled with immunoSEQ multiplex PCR; TCRdb holds only in-frame clones, not every one. In the table there are about 400,000 clones, more than 75% of which are singletons. Sequenced sample: peripheral blood. These TCRs come from a human donor in a cohort sampled during active COVID-19.

The chain carries TRBV5-1 and TRBJ1-3, with D maybe TRBD1 (5 bases). Germline-derived CDR1 and CDR2 are SGHRS and YFSETQ. With 6 bases removed from V and 0 bases from J, the gap between germline ends came to 16 bases. There are 16 residues in the CDR3. In nucleotides, the CDR3 is TGCGCCAGCAACCCTCAACTACAGGTCTCTGGAAACACCATATATTTT. It translates to CASNPQLQVSGNTIYF.

The chain carries TRBV5-4 and TRBJ2-5; 9 nucleotides align to TRBD1. Germline-derived CDR1 and CDR2 are SGHNT and YYREEE (reference sequence). V trimming: 2 bases; J trimming: 4 bases; junction bases outside the gene matches: 6. This CDR3 has 15 amino acids. CDR3: CASSLDTGGVETQYF. The CDR3, as DNA: TGTGCCAGCAGCTTAGATACAGGGGGCGTAGAGACCCAGTACTTC.

V usage is TRBV18 and J usage is TRBJ2-3; D is perhaps TRBD2 (5 bases). Trimming pared 3 bases from V and 2 bases from J, leaving 21 bases between. Per germline, CDR1 KGHSH and CDR2 LQKENI. The CDR3 sequence is 18 residues long. In DNA, the CDR3 is TGTGCCAGCTCACCCCCAACGGGATGGGAAAGGAACACAGATACGCAGTATTTT. Encoded protein: CASSPPTGWERNTDTQYF.

V gene TRBV24-1 combines with J gene TRBJ1-2; D remains ambiguous. CDR3 length: 11 amino acids. Germline V CDR1 and CDR2: KGHDR, SFDVKD. Trimming removed 7 bases from V and 6 bases from J, with 8 bases in between. The CDR3 protein is CATRGGDGYTF. CDR3 sequence (DNA): TGTGCCACCAGGGGAGGAGATGGCTACACCTTC.

The rearrangement links TRBV7-9 to TRBJ2-3; D remains unclear. The V and J ends lost 1 base and 7 bases respectively, with 12 bases between them. From germline, CDR1 is SEHNR and CDR2 FQNEAQ (reference sequence). The CDR3 spans 14 residues. CDR3 DNA: TGTGCCAGCAGCTTAGGGCTCCTGGTAAATACGCAGTATTTT. It is translated as CASSLGLLVNTQYF.

The chain couples TRBV11-3 to TRBJ2-1; 7 bases map to TRBD2. The V segment lost 3 bases and the J segment 2 bases; nucleotides outside the gene matches: 7. CDR3 size: 16 residues. CDR1 is SGHNT, CDR2 YENEEA, per germline. CDR3 in amino acids: CASSFGPGLPYNEQFF. The CDR3 DNA reads TGTGCCAGCAGCTTCGGACCGGGACTACCCTACAATGAGCAGTTCTTC.

The CDR3 spells CATSGHGLSNTGELFF. In nucleotides, the CDR3 is TGTGCCACCAGTGGACACGGCTTATCGAACACCGGGGAGCTGTTTTTT. The chain links TRBV24-1 to TRBJ2-2; D unclear. This CDR3 is 16 amino acids long. The germline CDR1 and CDR2 sequences are KGHDR and SFDVKD. Trimming left V 5 bases short and J 0 bases short, with 12 bases between.

The J gene is TRBJ1-1, the V gene TRBV15; a weak D match, TRBD1 (5 bases). Trimming took off 1 base at V and 3 bases at J, with 12 bases between the two ends. The germline CDR1 and CDR2 sequences are LNHNV and YYDKDF (reference sequence). The CDR3 covers 15 residues. The CDR3 coding sequence is TGTGCCACCAGCAGAGGTCCAGGGATGGACACTGAAGCTTTCTTT. Translated: CATSRGPGMDTEAFF.

In its sample, this clone was seen once. V usage is TRBV5-6 and J usage is TRBJ2-7, with a tentative D call TRBD1 (5 bases). CDR1 is SGHDT and CDR2 is YYEEEE in the germline V gene. V was pared by 3 bases and J by 0 bases, with 13 bases between. The length of the CDR3 is 15 residues. This CDR3 reads CASSWTPTASYEQYF. The CDR3 DNA reads TGTGCCAGCAGCTGGACACCGACAGCCTCCTACGAGCAGTACTTC.

V and J are TRBV2 and TRBJ1-1; 8 bases fit TRBD1. V lost 10 bases, J lost 1 base, and 8 bases stayed unmatched. This CDR3 spans 14 amino acids. CDR1 and CDR2 from the germline V gene are SNHLY and FYNNEI. The CDR3 sequence: CATVRTGPNTEAFF. DNA for the CDR3: TGTGCCACCGTGAGGACAGGGCCGAACACTGAAGCTTTCTTT.

The CDR3: CASSPEAGGNTGELFF. CDR3 coding DNA: TGTGCCAGCAGCCCGGAAGCGGGAGGTAACACCGGGGAGCTGTTTTTT. J is TRBJ2-2 and V is TRBV7-3, with 9 bases matching TRBD2. The CDR3 has 16 amino acids. Trimming at V came to 5 bases and at J to 2 bases, leaving 6 bases not matched to a gene. Germline V CDR1 and CDR2: SGHTA, FQGTGA.

The J gene is TRBJ2-2, the V gene TRBV19, with 8 bases lining up with TRBD2. The V segment lost 6 bases and the J segment 5 bases; nucleotides outside the gene matches: 8. Germline V gives CDR1 LNHDA, CDR2 SQIVND (reference sequence). This CDR3 spans 15 amino acids. In DNA form, the CDR3 reads TGTGCCAGTAGCGGGGGGGCAGGAGGGACCGGGGAGCTGTTTTTT. Translation gives CASSGGAGGTGELFF. The variable domain in full, completed from reference TRBV19 and TRBJ2-2, reads DGGITQSPKYLFRKEGQNVTLSCEQNLNHDAMYWYRQDPGQGLRLIYYSQIVNDFQKGDIAEGYSVSREKKESFPLTVTSAQKNPTAFYLCASSGGAGGTGELFFGEGSRLTVL.

The chain carries TRBV5-1 and TRBJ2-1; tentative D call: TRBD2 (6 bases). This CDR3 has 15 residues. Germline loops: CDR1 SGHRS, CDR2 YFSETQ. V gave up 0 bases and J gave up 2 bases, with 9 bases separating them. CDR3: CASSLAGGTYNEQFF. In DNA, the CDR3 is TGCGCCAGCAGCTTGGCGGGCGGGACCTACAATGAGCAGTTCTTC.

The chain carries TRBV9 and TRBJ2-3; D is uncertain. The CDR3 length is 15 residues. Trimming took off 2 bases at V and 5 bases at J, with 15 bases between the two ends. Germline values: CDR1 SGDLS, CDR2 YYNGEE. CDR3 sequence (DNA): TGTGCCAGCAGCGTTGACACCGACGATGGAGATACGCAGTATTTT. Translation gives CASSVDTDDGDTQYF. The full variable domain, in which reference TRBV9 and TRBJ2-3 provide the parts outside the CDR3, is DSGVTQTPKHLITATGQRVTLRCSPRSGDLSVYWYQQSLDQGLQFLIQYYNGEERAKGNILERFSAQQFPDLHSELNLSSLELGDSALYFCASSVDTDDGDTQYFGPGTRLTVL.